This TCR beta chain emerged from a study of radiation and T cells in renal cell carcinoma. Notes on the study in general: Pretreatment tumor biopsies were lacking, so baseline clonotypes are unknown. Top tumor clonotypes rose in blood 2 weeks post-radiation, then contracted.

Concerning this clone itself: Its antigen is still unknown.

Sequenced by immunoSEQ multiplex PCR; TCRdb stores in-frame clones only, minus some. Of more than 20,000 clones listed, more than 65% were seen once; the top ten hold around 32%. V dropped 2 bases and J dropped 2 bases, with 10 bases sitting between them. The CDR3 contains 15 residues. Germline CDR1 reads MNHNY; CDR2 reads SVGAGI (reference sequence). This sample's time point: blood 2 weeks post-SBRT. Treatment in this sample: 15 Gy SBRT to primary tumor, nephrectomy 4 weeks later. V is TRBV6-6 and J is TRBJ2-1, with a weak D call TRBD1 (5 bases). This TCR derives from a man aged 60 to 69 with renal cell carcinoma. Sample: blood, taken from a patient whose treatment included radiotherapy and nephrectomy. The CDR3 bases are TGTGCCAGCAGTTACCCAGGGTCCCCCTACAATGAGCAGTTCTTC. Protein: CASSYPGSPYNEQFF.